The text below deals with one TCR beta chain. The antigen remains unidentified. The PCR contained 60 Vbeta and 13 Jbeta primers. TCRdb keeps only in-frame clones here, not all; method: immunoSEQ multiplex PCR. This table has about 140,000 clones, less than 80% appearing once. This sample stems from a study of cytomegalovirus exposure and HLA in healthy donors. Study-wide points: A missense variant in DCLRE1C was later tied to TCR beta V- and J-gene trimming. Donors belonging to an Asian-associated ancestry cluster reportedly showed fewer N-insertions in productive TCRs than the approximately 670-donor mean, according to what a later analysis found. The study labeled under 200 TCR beta chains cytomegalovirus-associated.

Trimming stripped 5 bases from V and 6 bases from J, with 14 bases between. This CDR3 is 13 amino acids long. CDR1 is SGHTA and CDR2 is FQGNSA in the germline V gene. The sequencing sample was made of PBMCs. The rearrangement links TRBV7-2 to TRBJ2-7, with D possibly matching TRBD2 (7 bases). The receptor comes from a woman aged 45-59 years in good health and CMV-seropositive. As DNA, the CDR3 is TGTGCCAGCAGCGGGGGCGGGGAGGGCGAGCAGTACTTC. The encoded protein is CASSGGGEGEQYF.